This T cell receptor (beta chain) came from a study of metastatic and nonmetastatic thyroid tumors. Turning to the study itself: Peripheral blood and tumor or nodule samples from malignant and benign thyroid patients were compared.

This clone ranks as medium-sized. Its specificity is unknown. The V segment lost 6 bases and the J segment 5 bases; nucleotides outside the gene matches: 9. CDR3 length: 16 amino acids. Germline CDR1 and CDR2: SGHRS and YFSETQ. Authors' analysis steps: A classifier for distant metastasis in papillary thyroid cancer was constructed using CDR3 differences observed across clinicopathological groups. TCRdb re-clonotyped the PCR reads via MiXCR. These V and J calls derive from TCRdb rather than the authors' analysis. Of tens of thousands of clones in the sample, around 24% were seen once. Nobody among the patients had been given any treatment before thyroid surgery. Whole-study findings and limits: TCR beta diversity was reportedly significantly higher in malignant thyroid tumors than benign nodules, in blood and tumor.

This chain uses TRBV5-1 with TRBJ2-2; 11 positions match TRBD1. Sequences were obtained from blood. The sequence was obtained from a female donor with papillary thyroid cancer or a benign thyroid nodule (not recorded which). Some clones in this sample may be carry-over from other donors' samples. CDR3 sequence reads: CASTRTGQGGTGELFF. The CDR3 DNA is TGCGCCAGCACTCGAACGGGACAGGGGGGGACCGGGGAGCTGTTTTTT.